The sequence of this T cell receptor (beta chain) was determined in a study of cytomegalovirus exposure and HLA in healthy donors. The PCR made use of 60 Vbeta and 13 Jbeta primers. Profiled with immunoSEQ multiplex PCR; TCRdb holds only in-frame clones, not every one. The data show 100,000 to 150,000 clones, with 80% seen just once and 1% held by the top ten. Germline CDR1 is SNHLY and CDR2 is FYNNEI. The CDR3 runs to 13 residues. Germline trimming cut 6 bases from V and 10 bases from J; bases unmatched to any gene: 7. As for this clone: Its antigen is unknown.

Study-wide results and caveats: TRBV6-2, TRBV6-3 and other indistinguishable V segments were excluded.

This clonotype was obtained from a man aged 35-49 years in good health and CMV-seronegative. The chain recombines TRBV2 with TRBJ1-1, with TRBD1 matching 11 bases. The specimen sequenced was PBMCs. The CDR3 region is CASRAGQGAGAFF. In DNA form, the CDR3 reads TGTGCCAGCAGAGCTGGACAGGGGGCAGGAGCTTTCTTT.